The sequence of this T cell receptor beta chain was determined in a study of T cells in Graves' hyperthyroidism and ophthalmopathy. Amplification of TCR beta CDR3 regions used RNA as the template. A set of HTBI primers served as the primers for a first-round RT-PCR of the TCR CDR3. In TCRdb, the multiplex PCR reads were re-called with MiXCR into one record per CDR3 protein. Seen here are roughly 710,000 distinct CDR3 sequences, just over 35% observed once, and the top ten hold less than 40%. Findings of the study overall: In simple terms, a model built on 13 V-J features told ophthalmopathy apart from stable hyperthyroidism.

Orbital computed tomography and thyroid ultrasound, together with serum TRAb and thyroxine and clinical symptoms, were used for diagnoses. Details on this clonotype: No antigen is known for it.

Sequenced sample: blood. The receptor was isolated from a woman aged 40 to 50 with Graves' hyperthyroidism.

The CDR3 loop reads CSSSTGGVYGYTF. The CDR3, as DNA: TGCAGCAGTTCCACAGGGGGGGTGTATGGCTACACCTTC. The J gene is TRBJ1-2, the V gene TRBV29-1; TRBD1 agrees at 8 bases. The CDR3 length is 13 residues. V shed 8 bases and J 5 bases; nucleotides not matched to a gene: 10. CDR1 is SQVTM, CDR2 ANQGSEA, per germline.